This paragraph reports one T cell receptor beta chain. As yet, its antigen is unknown. This sample stems from a study of blood T cells in healthy people across ages. Study conclusions and caveats: Diversity was higher, and naive CD4+ cells more numerous, in long-lived donors than in aged donors.

The CDR3 runs to 15 residues. The V gene's germline CDR1 is SGHVS and CDR2 FQNEAQ. Between the trimmed V and J ends, which lost 5 bases and 6 bases, there was a span of 17 bases. PCR was performed a second time for roughly 6 to 12 cycles using a sample-barcoded 5' primer and a J-beta primer mix. The template-switch adaptor was a 5' adaptor with 12 random nucleotides. It tagged each cDNA molecule. A single record per CDR3 protein comes from TCRdb applying MiXCR to the 5' RACE reads. The data show approximately 900,000 distinct CDR3 sequences, with about 44% seen just once and 10% to 15% held by the top ten.

This TCR was sampled from a man younger than 45 in good health. The chain links TRBV7-8 to TRBJ1-5; D uncertain. The specimen was blood. In nucleotides, the CDR3 is TGTGCCAGCAGCCCTGGCCTCGGGGAGGGTCAGCCCCAGCATTTT. Translating gives CASSPGLGEGQPQHF.